The table lists the clone carrying this T cell receptor beta chain with a few counts. Unique molecular identifiers were present on the cDNA, and a universal primer site came from template switching. TCRdb passed the 5' RACE reads through MiXCR, listing each CDR3 protein once. The sample lists hundreds of thousands of distinct CDR3 sequences; roughly 6.6% were seen once. The data belong to a study of identical twins. The CDR3 is 15 residues long. V dropped 1 base and J dropped 4; count of bases not matched to a gene: 4. Germline V lookup: CDR1 MDHEN, CDR2 SYDVKM. These same records also appear under a second study, on yellow fever vaccine responses in identical twins.

Sequenced input: PBMCs. The genes are TRBV28 and TRBJ2-3, with 8 bases matching TRBD1. This receptor was obtained from a woman under 30 in good health. CDR3 in amino acids: CASSLSTGVADTQYF. The CDR3 region has the DNA TGTGCCAGCAGTTTATCGACAGGGGTGGCAGATACGCAGTATTTT.